Listed below are T cell receptor beta chains from one sample, sequenced in a study of Tregs in tolerant kidney transplant recipients. This table comes from immunoSEQ multiplex PCR, and its TCRdb copy is limited to in-frame clones, with some not included. Of about 240,000 clones detected, about 80% appear once; the ten largest clones hold around 0.6%. Sequencing input: CD4+ T cells from blood. These receptors were taken from a human donor in good health. Both conserved end residues are part of each CDR3. The D gene is left open where the match is weak. Size tells how often a clone was seen (once, few, many) or the class of an expanded clone, and some rows leave it out.

cdr3_nt: TGTGCCAGCAGTGAAATCAGACAGACGCAGTACTTC
cdr3_aa: CASSEIRQTQYF
j_call: TRBJ2-7
d_call: -
clone_size: -
v_call: TRBV6-1
cdr3_length: 12

cdr3_nt: TGTGCCAGCAGTGGGACAGGGGGCGAGAATTCACCCCTCCACTTT
cdr3_aa: CASSGTGGENSPLHF
j_call: TRBJ1-6
d_call: TRBD1
clone_size: -
v_call: TRBV2
cdr3_length: 15

cdr3_nt: TGTGCCAGCAGCCGCCTTGGGTCCACTGAAGCTTTCTTT
cdr3_aa: CASSRLGSTEAFF
j_call: TRBJ1-1
d_call: -
clone_size: -
v_call: TRBV6-5
cdr3_length: 13

cdr3_nt: TGTGCCAGTAGTAGCTCCGAGGGACAGGGTGGTCAGCCCCAGCATTTT
cdr3_aa: CASSSSEGQGGQPQHF
j_call: TRBJ1-5
d_call: TRBD1
clone_size: -
v_call: TRBV19
cdr3_length: 16

cdr3_nt: TGCGCCAGCAGCCGTGGGGGGGCCGGTAATGAGCAGTTCTTC
cdr3_aa: CASSRGGAGNEQFF
j_call: TRBJ2-1
d_call: -
clone_size: -
v_call: TRBV4-1
cdr3_length: 14

cdr3_nt: TGCGCCAGCAGCTTGGGTGGTACAGATCTAAGTTACAATGAGCAGTTCTTC
cdr3_aa: CASSLGGTDLSYNEQFF
j_call: TRBJ2-1
d_call: -
clone_size: -
v_call: TRBV5-1
cdr3_length: 17

cdr3_nt: TGTGCCAGCTCACCAGGGCCTAACTATGGCTACACCTTC
cdr3_aa: CASSPGPNYGYTF
j_call: TRBJ1-2
d_call: -
clone_size: -
v_call: TRBV18
cdr3_length: 13

cdr3_nt: TGTGCCAGCAGTTTTTCGCGGGGGGGTATGAACACTGAAGCTTTCTTT
cdr3_aa: CASSFSRGGMNTEAFF
j_call: TRBJ1-1
d_call: -
clone_size: once
v_call: TRBV27
cdr3_length: 16

cdr3_nt: TGTGCCAGCAGATCGACCCACGGAGATTCACCCCTCCACTTT
cdr3_aa: CASRSTHGDSPLHF
j_call: TRBJ1-6
d_call: -
clone_size: -
v_call: TRBV2
cdr3_length: 14

cdr3_nt: TGCGCCAGCAGCTTCACGACAGGGGGCACCAAAAACATTCAGTACTTC
cdr3_aa: CASSFTTGGTKNIQYF
j_call: TRBJ2-4
d_call: TRBD1
clone_size: -
v_call: TRBV5-1
cdr3_length: 16

cdr3_nt: TGTGCCAGCATCTTACAGGGAAATAATTCACCCCTCCACTTT
cdr3_aa: CASILQGNNSPLHF
j_call: TRBJ1-6
d_call: -
clone_size: -
v_call: TRBV28
cdr3_length: 14

cdr3_nt: TGTGCCAGCGTTGGGCGGGCGAACACTGAAGCTTTCTTT
cdr3_aa: CASVGRANTEAFF
j_call: TRBJ1-1
d_call: -
clone_size: once
v_call: TRBV2
cdr3_length: 13

cdr3_nt: TGTGCCAGCAGTTACTCGAACCCTAGGAATGAAAAACTGTTTTTT
cdr3_aa: CASSYSNPRNEKLFF
j_call: TRBJ1-4
d_call: -
clone_size: -
v_call: TRBV6-5
cdr3_length: 15

cdr3_nt: TGTGCCAGCAGCTTAGGAGGGTATAGCAATCAGCCCCAGCATTTT
cdr3_aa: CASSLGGYSNQPQHF
j_call: TRBJ1-5
d_call: -
clone_size: once
v_call: TRBV7-9
cdr3_length: 15

cdr3_nt: TGTGCCAGCAACTACCGGACAGTAATTATCTTCGACACTGAAGCTTTCTTT
cdr3_aa: CASNYRTVIIFDTEAFF
j_call: TRBJ1-1
d_call: -
clone_size: -
v_call: TRBV7-8
cdr3_length: 17

cdr3_nt: TGTGCCAGTAGTACGGGGACAGTCCATAAGACTAACTATGGCTACACCTTC
cdr3_aa: CASSTGTVHKTNYGYTF
j_call: TRBJ1-2
d_call: TRBD1
clone_size: -
v_call: TRBV19
cdr3_length: 17

cdr3_nt: TGTGCCAGCAGTTACGGGGCGCCGCCCTACGAGCAGTACTTC
cdr3_aa: CASSYGAPPYEQYF
j_call: TRBJ2-7
d_call: -
clone_size: -
v_call: TRBV6-5
cdr3_length: 14

cdr3_nt: TGTGCCAGTAGTGATGGGAGTTCTAACTATGGCTACACCTTC
cdr3_aa: CASSDGSSNYGYTF
j_call: TRBJ1-2
d_call: -
clone_size: -
v_call: TRBV19
cdr3_length: 14

cdr3_nt: TGTGCCAGCAGCTCCCGCGCAGGCGGCAACAATGAGCAGTTCTTC
cdr3_aa: CASSSRAGGNNEQFF
j_call: TRBJ2-1
d_call: -
clone_size: -
v_call: TRBV5-4
cdr3_length: 15

cdr3_nt: TGCGCCAGCAGACCATCCTCCTTCAAGGGGTTTTATGAAAAACTGTTTTTT
cdr3_aa: CASRPSSFKGFYEKLFF
j_call: TRBJ1-4
d_call: -
clone_size: -
v_call: TRBV5-1
cdr3_length: 17

cdr3_nt: TGTGCCAGCAGCCGGACACTTTTGGAGCAGTACTTC
cdr3_aa: CASSRTLLEQYF
j_call: TRBJ2-7
d_call: -
clone_size: -
v_call: TRBV7-9
cdr3_length: 12

cdr3_nt: TGTGCCAGCAGCCGACACCTTAGGGGAGAAGCTAACTATGGCTACACCTTC
cdr3_aa: CASSRHLRGEANYGYTF
j_call: TRBJ1-2
d_call: -
clone_size: -
v_call: TRBV27
cdr3_length: 17

cdr3_nt: TGTGCCAGCAGTCTCCGGGACGGGAGCTCCTACAATGAGCAGTTCTTC
cdr3_aa: CASSLRDGSSYNEQFF
j_call: TRBJ2-1
d_call: -
clone_size: -
v_call: TRBV27
cdr3_length: 16

cdr3_nt: TGTGCCAGCAGCCCCTGGACAGGGGGAGGCTACACCTTC
cdr3_aa: CASSPWTGGGYTF
j_call: TRBJ1-2
d_call: TRBD1
clone_size: once
v_call: TRBV7-9
cdr3_length: 13

cdr3_nt: TGTGCCAGCAGTGTTACAGGGAGGGCGAACACTGAAGCTTTCTTT
cdr3_aa: CASSVTGRANTEAFF
j_call: TRBJ1-1
d_call: -
clone_size: -
v_call: TRBV6-1
cdr3_length: 15

cdr3_nt: TGTGCCAGTAGTATCTCGGGCGGTCAAGAGACCCAGTACTTC
cdr3_aa: CASSISGGQETQYF
j_call: TRBJ2-5
d_call: -
clone_size: -
v_call: TRBV19
cdr3_length: 14

cdr3_nt: TGTGCCAGCAGCTTGATACTCCAAGAGACCCAGTACTTC
cdr3_aa: CASSLILQETQYF
j_call: TRBJ2-5
d_call: -
clone_size: -
v_call: TRBV5-8
cdr3_length: 13

cdr3_nt: TGTGCCAGCACCGTACTAAGCACAGATACGCAGTATTTT
cdr3_aa: CASTVLSTDTQYF
j_call: TRBJ2-3
d_call: -
clone_size: -
v_call: TRBV6-5
cdr3_length: 13

cdr3_nt: TGTGCCAGCAGCTCCCACAGGGGGCTTGTTGGCGAGCAGTACTTC
cdr3_aa: CASSSHRGLVGEQYF
j_call: TRBJ2-7
d_call: TRBD1
clone_size: -
v_call: TRBV11-1
cdr3_length: 15

cdr3_nt: TGTGCCTGGTTTCTGATAGGGGGGCGAATGGCTGAAGCTTTCTTT
cdr3_aa: CAWFLIGGRMAEAFF
j_call: TRBJ1-1
d_call: -
clone_size: -
v_call: TRBV30
cdr3_length: 15

cdr3_nt: TGTGCCAGCAGTTACTCTTCCGGGTTCGGTGAAAAACTGTTTTTT
cdr3_aa: CASSYSSGFGEKLFF
j_call: TRBJ1-4
d_call: -
clone_size: -
v_call: TRBV6-5
cdr3_length: 15

cdr3_nt: TGTGCCAGCAGCTTACTGGGGCCAGATACGCAGTATTTT
cdr3_aa: CASSLLGPDTQYF
j_call: TRBJ2-3
d_call: -
clone_size: once
v_call: TRBV11-2
cdr3_length: 13

cdr3_nt: TGTGCCAGCAGCCCCTGGACAGGGATAAGCTCCTACGAGCAGTACTTC
cdr3_aa: CASSPWTGISSYEQYF
j_call: TRBJ2-7
d_call: TRBD1
clone_size: -
v_call: TRBV7-9
cdr3_length: 16

cdr3_nt: TGTGCCAGCAGCGATACAGGGGGCAGGGCAGATACGCAGTATTTT
cdr3_aa: CASSDTGGRADTQYF
j_call: TRBJ2-3
d_call: -
clone_size: -
v_call: TRBV21-1
cdr3_length: 15

cdr3_nt: TGTGCCAGCAGTCGCGGGGAAGGGACTAGCAGTACAGATACGCAGTATTTT
cdr3_aa: CASSRGEGTSSTDTQYF
j_call: TRBJ2-3
d_call: TRBD2
clone_size: -
v_call: TRBV25-1
cdr3_length: 17

cdr3_nt: TGTGCCAGCGGTGACAGGGGTAGTCAGCCCCAGCATTTT
cdr3_aa: CASGDRGSQPQHF
j_call: TRBJ1-5
d_call: TRBD1
clone_size: -
v_call: TRBV2
cdr3_length: 13

cdr3_nt: TGCGCCAGCAGCTTGGCCAGGGACAGGGGGCTGGACGAGCAGTACTTC
cdr3_aa: CASSLARDRGLDEQYF
j_call: TRBJ2-7
d_call: TRBD1
clone_size: -
v_call: TRBV5-1
cdr3_length: 16

cdr3_nt: TGTGCCTGGAGTGAGCGACAGTTAAACACTGAAGCTTTCTTT
cdr3_aa: CAWSERQLNTEAFF
j_call: TRBJ1-1
d_call: -
clone_size: -
v_call: TRBV30
cdr3_length: 14

cdr3_nt: TGCGCCAGCAGCCTATTAGCGGGAGGGAGAGAGTACGAGCAGTACTTC
cdr3_aa: CASSLLAGGREYEQYF
j_call: TRBJ2-7
d_call: TRBD2
clone_size: -
v_call: TRBV5-1
cdr3_length: 16

cdr3_nt: TGTGCCAGCAGACGTGAGACGGAAAGAGGTTACGAGCAGTACTTC
cdr3_aa: CASRRETERGYEQYF
j_call: TRBJ2-7
d_call: -
clone_size: once
v_call: TRBV6-4
cdr3_length: 15

cdr3_nt: TGCGCCAGCAGCCGAGACAGGGTCGACTTTGGAAACACCATATATTTT
cdr3_aa: CASSRDRVDFGNTIYF
j_call: TRBJ1-3
d_call: TRBD1
clone_size: -
v_call: TRBV5-1
cdr3_length: 16

cdr3_nt: TGTGCCTGCGGGACAGGGAGAAGAGATCAGCCCCAGCATTTT
cdr3_aa: CACGTGRRDQPQHF
j_call: TRBJ1-5
d_call: TRBD1
clone_size: -
v_call: TRBV6-5
cdr3_length: 14

cdr3_nt: TGTGCCAGAAACGGGGGCAGGGGACACTACGAGCAGTACTTC
cdr3_aa: CARNGGRGHYEQYF
j_call: TRBJ2-7
d_call: -
clone_size: few
v_call: TRBV9
cdr3_length: 14

cdr3_nt: TGTGCCAGCAGGTCCGGGACAGGGGTATACAATGAGCAGTTCTTC
cdr3_aa: CASRSGTGVYNEQFF
j_call: TRBJ2-1
d_call: TRBD1
clone_size: -
v_call: TRBV5-4
cdr3_length: 15

cdr3_nt: TGTGCCAGCAGTTCACCAAGAACTAGCGGGAGCTCCTACGAGCAGTACTTC
cdr3_aa: CASSSPRTSGSSYEQYF
j_call: TRBJ2-7
d_call: TRBD2
clone_size: -
v_call: TRBV28
cdr3_length: 17

cdr3_nt: TGTGCCAGCACCCCTGACGTGAACACCGGGGAGCTGTTTTTT
cdr3_aa: CASTPDVNTGELFF
j_call: TRBJ2-2
d_call: -
clone_size: -
v_call: TRBV2
cdr3_length: 14

cdr3_nt: TGTGCCAGCAGTGAGCGGGGGGGCTCTGGGGCCAACGTCCTGACTTTC
cdr3_aa: CASSERGGSGANVLTF
j_call: TRBJ2-6
d_call: TRBD2
clone_size: -
v_call: TRBV2
cdr3_length: 16

cdr3_nt: TGTGCCAGCAGTTACTCGGGGGGCTATGGCTACACCTTC
cdr3_aa: CASSYSGGYGYTF
j_call: TRBJ1-2
d_call: -
clone_size: -
v_call: TRBV6-5
cdr3_length: 13

cdr3_nt: TGCGCCAGCAGTCAGAACCGGACCTCTCTTTTGGGGAAGAGCTCCTACAATGAGCAGTTCTTC
cdr3_aa: CASSQNRTSLLGKSSYNEQFF
j_call: TRBJ2-1
d_call: -
clone_size: -
v_call: TRBV23-1
cdr3_length: 21